This T cell receptor beta chain was documented in a study of neoadjuvant anti-PD-1 for oral cavity cancer. Germline V gene lookup returns CDR1 SNHLY and CDR2 FYNNEI. The CDR3 totals 20 residues. V shed 0 bases and J 1 base; nucleotides not matched to a gene: 10. TCRdb keeps only in-frame clones here, not all; method: immunoSEQ multiplex PCR. The sample lists about 62,000 clones, more than 60% occurring once. This TCR came from a person between 40 and 85 years old with oral cavity squamous cell carcinoma. Material: PBMCs, obtained before nivolumab (anti-PD-1) treatment. V usage is TRBV2 and J usage is TRBJ2-5, with TRBD2 matching over 14 bases. CDR3 amino acids: CASSEALGLAGVGAQETQYF. The CDR3 DNA sequence: TGTGCCAGCAGTGAAGCGCTGGGACTAGCGGGAGTTGGAGCCCAAGAGACCCAGTACTTC.